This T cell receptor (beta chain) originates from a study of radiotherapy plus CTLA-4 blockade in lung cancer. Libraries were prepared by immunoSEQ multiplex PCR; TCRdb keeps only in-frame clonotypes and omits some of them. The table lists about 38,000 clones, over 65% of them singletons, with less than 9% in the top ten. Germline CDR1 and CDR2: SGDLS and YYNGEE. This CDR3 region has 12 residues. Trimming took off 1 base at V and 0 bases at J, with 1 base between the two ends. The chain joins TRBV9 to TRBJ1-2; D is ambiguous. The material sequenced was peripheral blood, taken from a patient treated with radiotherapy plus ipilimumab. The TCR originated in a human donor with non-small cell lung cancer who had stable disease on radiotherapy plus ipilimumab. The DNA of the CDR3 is TGTGCCAGCAGCGTAACTAACTATGGCTACACCTTC. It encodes CASSVTNYGYTF.